These 6 T cell receptor beta chains share one sample of origin, sequenced in a study of CD8 T cells in Susac syndrome. Random-hexamer reverse transcription was applied to about 0.5 to 1 ug RNA. TCRdb reanalysed the immunoSEQ multiplex PCR reads using MiXCR and keeps one entry per CDR3 protein. The sample lists 350,000 to 550,000 distinct CDR3 sequences, approximately 85% occurring once. Sequenced: CD8+ T cells from PBMCs. These receptors all come from a human donor with multiple sclerosis.

Only a few counts were recorded for this clonotype. V gene TRBV6-1 combines with J gene TRBJ2-7; D is possibly TRBD1 (5 bases). Germline CDR1 is MNHNS and CDR2 is SASEGT. V gave up 2 bases and J gave up 2 bases, with 7 bases separating them. This CDR3 spans 13 amino acids. The DNA for the CDR3 is TGTGCCAGCAGTGAACCAGGGCCCTACGAGCAGTACTTC. It encodes CASSEPGPYEQYF.

The genes are TRBV19 and TRBJ2-1; 8 nucleotides align to TRBD1. CDR3 length: 15 residues. Germline trimming cut 6 bases from V and 2 bases from J; bases unmatched to any gene: 6. Germline assignment: CDR1 LNHDA and CDR2 SQIVND (reference sequence). CDR3 region: CASRPTGDPYNEQFF. In DNA form, the CDR3 reads TGTGCCAGTAGACCGACAGGGGACCCCTACAATGAGCAGTTCTTC. Full variable domain (remainder filled in from reference TRBV19 and TRBJ2-1): DGGITQSPKYLFRKEGQNVTLSCEQNLNHDAMYWYRQDPGQGLRLIYYSQIVNDFQKGDIAEGYSVSREKKESFPLTVTSAQKNPTAFYLCASRPTGDPYNEQFFGPGTRLTVL.

The chain joins TRBV5-1 to TRBJ2-7, with a possible D match to TRBD1 (5 bases). Trimming left V 4 bases short and J 4 bases short, with 12 bases between. This CDR3 has 13 amino acids. Germline V gives CDR1 SGHRS, CDR2 YFSETQ. CDR3 residues: CASSPGQQYEQYF. The CDR3 nucleotides read TGCGCCAGCAGCCCTGGACAACAGTACGAGCAGTACTTC.

This chain links TRBV5-1 with TRBJ2-7; 8 bases are shared with TRBD1. The germline gives CDR1 SGHRS, CDR2 YFSETQ. Trimming removed 3 bases from V and 4 bases from J; junction bases left unmatched: 6. The CDR3 loop spans 14 amino acids. CDR3 coding DNA: TGCGCCAGCAGCTCATCGACAGGGGTGTACGAGCAGTACTTC. It yields the protein CASSSSTGVYEQYF.

In DNA form, the CDR3 reads TGTGCCAGCACGGCCCTGGGGGTGTGGTATGGCTACACCTTC. Protein product: CASTALGVWYGYTF. The gene calls are TRBV12-3 or TRBV12-4 and TRBJ1-2; possible D gene TRBD1, 5 bases. V shed 7 bases and J shed 5 bases, with 17 bases lying between them. The CDR3 sequence is 14 residues long.

The chain carries TRBV10-3 and TRBJ2-7; 7 nucleotides agree with TRBD1. Germline V gene sequence: CDR1 ENHRY, CDR2 SYGVKD. The CDR3 covers 14 residues. V shed 0 bases, J shed 4 bases, and the junction held 3 bases outside the gene matches. The CDR3 is CAISESQGTYEQYF. The CDR3 bases are TGTGCCATCAGTGAGTCACAGGGGACATACGAGCAGTACTTC.